Listed here is a single T cell receptor (beta chain). Its antigen is still unknown. The record originates from a study of cytomegalovirus exposure and HLA in healthy donors. Findings and caveats of the study: Confirmation was obtained in vitro that three CMV-associated chains are specific for CMV antigens.

Amplification used 60 Vbeta primers and 13 Jbeta primers. Sequencing used immunoSEQ multiplex PCR; TCRdb keeps in-frame clones, though not all of them. The table has roughly 150,000 clones, over 60% seen once. This CDR3 contains 15 residues. Per the germline V gene, CDR1 is LNHDA and CDR2 is SQIVND (reference sequence). V shed 10 bases and J 3 bases; nucleotides not matched to a gene: 11. Sample: PBMCs. The chain couples TRBV19 to TRBJ2-2, with 7 positions matching TRBD2. The receptor comes from a woman younger than 45 in good health and CMV-seropositive. CDR3 amino acids: CATFRGGGHTGELFF. The DNA of the CDR3 is TGTGCCACCTTTCGCGGGGGAGGCCACACCGGGGAGCTGTTTTTT.